Sequencing of this T cell receptor (beta chain) was carried out in a study of control samples from healthy donors and cancer patients (dated by TCRdb to about 2020). A remark on this clone: Its antigen target is currently unknown. No base qualities exist here, and no much larger clone lies one base off it.

From the cysteine up to the phenylalanine, the CDR3 has a length of 14 residues. The only DNA kept is the CDR3, 42 bases in frame from the first base. The junction carries 12 bases between V and J, which are trimmed by 4 bases and 4 bases respectively. CDR1 is given as SGHRS and CDR2 as YFSETQ, both from the germline V gene. Library generation was performed with the immunoSEQ multiplex PCR assay. TCRdb holds this immuneACCESS table with in-frame rearrangements only. Some clones are missing; in checked studies, unresolved V genes explain under half, and the rest has no known cause. The table for this sample lists fewer than 200,000 clones; 90% to 95% of them were counted only once. Of the sample, 1.4% to 1.5% is held by the ten largest clones.

The specimen sequenced was blood. This clonotype was sampled from a man younger than 30 in good health. Recombination linked TRBV5-1 to TRBJ1-3; no D gene can be assigned with confidence. CDR3 region: CASSEGSGGNTIYF. The DNA is as follows: TGCGCCAGCAGCGAGGGTTCGGGAGGAAACACCATATATTTT.